The source of this T cell receptor beta chain is a study of cytomegalovirus exposure and HLA in healthy donors (dated by TCRdb to 2016 to 2017). Context from the whole study: According to an earlier analysis of a few hundred of the donors, roughly 180 million T cells yielded over 100 million unique TCR beta sequences and approximately 280 Gb of sequence data. About 330 gigabases of sequencing data and around 80 million unique TCR sequences made up an early release that covered 640 HLA-typed donors. Of the roughly 390 genotyped donors, over 65% fell in the genetic ancestry cluster associated with self-reported Caucasian donors. The study aimed to test whether signatures of past pathogen exposure could be identified by cataloging public T cell receptors. The study used immunosequencing to profile the T cell repertoires of around 600 subjects and linked those repertoires to cytomegalovirus serostatus. Besides the first cohort of roughly 640 subjects, a separate validation cohort made up of over a hundred different subjects was used. The study combined high-throughput TCR immunosequencing, statistical association of individual TCRs with disease status, and machine learning to predict cytomegalovirus infection status. A later analysis re-examined previously published TCR beta repertoires from just over 650 donors and added high-resolution HLA genotyping to investigate patterns of TCR occurrence. The later analysis used no new phenotypic data to find candidate immune exposures, relying instead on TCR beta sequences and their occurrence across donors. An earlier analysis of approximately 580 of the donors used high-throughput TCR beta sequencing to judge whether each TCR beta V gene segment behaved as functional or pseudogenic. Donor age, sex, ethnicity and CMV serostatus were collected together with the repertoire data. In a later genetic analysis, genome-wide SNP genotypes for about three fifths of the roughly 670 donors were used, and that subset was treated as a discovery cohort. All discovery cohort repertoires had been generated on a single sequencing platform. HLA typing included class I and class II loci at four-digit resolution. Typing coverage differed by locus: A, B, C, DRB1 and DQB1 were typed in roughly 620-640 donors, DQA1 in about 550, DPA1 in some 570, and DPB1 in approximately 450. Because of strong linkage in the cohort, five DR-DQ haplotypes were treated as single units for association and clustering. Across 300 to 500 genotyped donors of the cohort, an average of about 240,000 unique TCR beta nucleotide sequences per donor were sequenced, and around 20% of those sequences were non-productive.

This clone was seen more than once but under ten times. No antigen is known for it. Base qualities were left out, and no much larger clone turns up one base away. The CDR3 covers 15 residues, taking in both the cysteine and the phenylalanine. This entry keeps only the CDR3 DNA: 45 bases, framed from base 1. CDR1 and CDR2, looked up from the germline V gene, are MGHRA and YSYEKL. V was cut back by 1 base and J by 4 bases, leaving a gap of 13 bases between them. The cohort consisted of 666 healthy bone marrow donors. At the time of sampling, all cohort members were nominally healthy, though unrecorded immune exposures were likely present. The donor tested CMV seronegative and was one of the 352 seronegative cohort members. Every donor gave a peripheral blood sample, and the peripheral blood mononuclear cells from that sample were used for TCR beta sequencing. The Qiagen DNeasy Blood Extraction Kit was used to extract genomic DNA from the blood cell samples.

Findings and caveats that apply to the study as a whole: In a later analysis, TCR association rates were found to vary across HLA loci, with the most associated TCRs seen for DRB1 alleles and the fewest for HLA-C alleles. Presence/absence analyses assumed roughly uniform sequencing depth across donors, an assumption that may not hold. A later genetic analysis reported fewer N-insertions in productive TCRs among donors in an Asian-associated ancestry cluster than the roughly 620-donor mean. At a false discovery rate of 0.05, a later analysis linked around 17,000 TCR beta sequences to specific HLA alleles. This cohort had only TCR beta chains sequenced, and the lack of alpha or paired-chain data limited which features could be detected. Because some donors lacked HLA typing at each locus, the association tests relied only on the typed subset. Linkage disequilibrium might explain the correlated functional status among segregating V segments, but an unknown experimental factor could not be ruled out. Strong co-occurrence of HLA alleles, especially DR and DQ, made assigning TCR associations to individual alleles difficult. In a later analysis, HLA-associated TCR beta chains showed more clonal expansion and lower generation probabilities than non-associated chains that were equally common. A cluster of highly shared sequence variants was judged likely to be a technical artifact of the sequencing pipeline. In an earlier analysis of roughly 560 of the donors, most TCR beta V segments were observed in productive rearrangements about 90% or about 30% of the time, broadly matching IMGT annotations. The classifier was reported to diagnose cytomegalovirus status with high specificity and sensitivity in both the original cohort and the validation cohort. A few of the identified cytomegalovirus-associated TCR beta chains were confirmed in vitro to be specific for cytomegalovirus antigens. The only immune exposure information available for the cohort was CMV serostatus. The study listed 150 to 200 TCR beta chains as associated with cytomegalovirus. A later analysis reported that several top co-occurrence clusters appeared linked to parvovirus B19, influenza, CMV and Epstein-Barr virus. A further reported finding was that TCR beta sequences accurately predicted the HLA-A and HLA-B alleles for most subjects in the first cohort. Most CMV-associated TCR beta chains appeared to be HLA-restricted in a later analysis, and the HLA associations seemed to be driven largely by CMV exposure. The 87-base-pair reads could not distinguish some IMGT-functional V segments, including TRBV6-2 and TRBV6-3, so those segments were excluded. It was suggested by the authors that the approach could potentially be generalized to other disease states and immunological phenotypes. Because counts were too low, about 15 rarely observed V segments, including chromosome 9 orphons, were left out of the earlier analysis of over 550 of the donors. An association between a missense DCLRE1C variant and V-gene and J-gene trimming of TCR beta chains was found in a later genetic analysis and replicated in an independent cohort. Across donors, most TCR sequences were observed very rarely, whereas some public TCRs were present in many individuals.

To prepare the library, the immunoSEQ multiplex PCR assay was applied. The multiplex PCR relied on a mix of 60 forward primers for TCR Vbeta segments and 13 reverse primers for TCR Jbeta segments. A multiplex PCR assay on genomic DNA amplified the CDR3 region of rearranged TCR beta genes. On the Illumina HiSeq System, the amplified TCR beta libraries were sequenced as 87-base-pair reads. Per the source publication's procedure: In a later analysis, tens of millions of unique TCR beta chains were counted across the 666 repertoires, and about 10 million of these chains were shared by at least two donors. To remove PCR and sequencing errors, raw reads were error-corrected and collapsed into unique sequences using a nearest-neighbor algorithm that merged closely related sequences. CDR3 sequences were aligned to IMGT reference sequences to assign V, D and J gene segments. Each retained sequence needed at least a six-nucleotide match to both a V gene segment and a J gene segment. A rearrangement was called productive if the CDR3 had no stop codons and remained in frame with V and J, and every other rearrangement was called non-productive. Following IMGT convention, CDR3 was defined as the stretch from the second conserved V-encoded cysteine to the conserved J-encoded phenylalanine. The earlier analysis of roughly 590 of the donors excluded any sequence lacking an unambiguous match to a single V gene segment. In an earlier analysis of about 590 of the donors, a V segment was called functional when productive rearrangements were above 56.7%, and segregating when the standard deviation between donors exceeded 5%. A statistical classification framework was built for diagnosing cytomegalovirus status from the catalog of TCR beta chain sequences. In a later analysis, TCR nucleotide sequences were compared against IMGT/GENE-DB human TR gene sequences so that V and J genes could be assigned. In a later analysis, CDR3 sequences and most-parsimonious VDJ recombination scenarios were assigned using the TCRdist pipeline. In a later analysis, each TCR beta chain was defined by its CDR3 amino acid sequence together with its V-gene family, and reads lacking a unique V-gene family were excluded. In a later analysis, fewer than 650 highly shared, low-generation-probability nucleotide sequences were removed to address suspected cross-contamination and a sequencing artifact. In a later analysis, a clonal expansion index for each public chain was calculated from normalized within-repertoire ranks of inferred template counts. In a later analysis, generation probabilities were computed using a VDJ recombination model fitted to out-of-frame rearrangements, and the results were checked against IGoR. A later analysis scored TCR-TCR, TCR-HLA and TCR-CMV co-occurrence with hypergeometric tests, applying a repertoire-size bias correction to TCR pairs. A later analysis estimated false discovery rates by permuting HLA or CMV assignments 20 times. In a later analysis, co-occurring TCRs were grouped with DBSCAN, and TCRdist sequence similarity was added when clustering was performed within HLA-allele-positive subsets. Repertoires with fewer than 30,000 or more than 120,000 public chains, plus five repertoires with anomalous nucleotide sharing, were excluded from co-occurrence clustering. TCRdb's version of the immuneACCESS table is confined to in-frame rearrangements and falls short of the full clone set. An unresolved V gene accounts for under half of the shortfall where checked; the remainder is of unknown origin. V, J and clone size derive from that table, while D and trimming were established from the DNA sequence. The sample contains 150,000 or so clones, about four fifths of them found a single time. The ten biggest clones cover 2.8% of the sample.

The sequencing sample was made of PBMCs. The receptor was isolated from a man between 18 and 29 years old in good health and CMV-seronegative. The receptor chain draws on TRBV4-1 and TRBJ1-2, with TRBD1 perhaps the D gene, on 6 matching bases. The CDR3 reads CASSQGSGGFYGYTF. The sequenced DNA: TGCGCCAGCAGCCAAGGGTCGGGGGGCTTCTATGGCTACACCTTC.